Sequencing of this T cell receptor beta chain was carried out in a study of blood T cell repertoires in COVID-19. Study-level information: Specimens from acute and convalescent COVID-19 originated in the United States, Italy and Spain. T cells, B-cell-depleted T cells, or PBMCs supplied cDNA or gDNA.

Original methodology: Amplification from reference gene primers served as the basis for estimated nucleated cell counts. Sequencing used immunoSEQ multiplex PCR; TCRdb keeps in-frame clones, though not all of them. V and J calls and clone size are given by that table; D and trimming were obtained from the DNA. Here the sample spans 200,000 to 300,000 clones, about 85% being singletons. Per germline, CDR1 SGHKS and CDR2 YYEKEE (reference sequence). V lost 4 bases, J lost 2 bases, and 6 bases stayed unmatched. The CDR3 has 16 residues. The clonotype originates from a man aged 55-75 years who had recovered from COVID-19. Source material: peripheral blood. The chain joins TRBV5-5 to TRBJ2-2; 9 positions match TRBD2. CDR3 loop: CASSRLTSGNTGELFF. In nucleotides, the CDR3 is TGTGCCAGCAGCCGCCTGACTAGCGGAAACACCGGGGAGCTGTTTTTT. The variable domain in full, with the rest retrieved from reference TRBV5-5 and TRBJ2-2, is DAGVTQSPTHLIKTRGQQVTLRCSPISGHKSVSWYQQVLGQGPQFIFQYYEKEERGRGNFPDRFSARQFPNYSSELNVNALLLGDSALYLCASSRLTSGNTGELFFGEGSRLTVL.